These T cell receptor beta chains were read from a single sample in a study of monozygotic twins with inflammatory bowel disease. TCRdb re-called the 5' RACE reads; one entry per CDR3 protein, DNA not given. The sample totals 300,000 to 350,000 distinct CDR3 sequences. Material for sequencing was blood. The receptors shown here come from a human donor with ulcerative colitis or Crohn's disease, or a healthy co-twin of an affected twin (not recorded which). Each CDR3 is given with its conserved first and last residue.

v_gene	j_gene	CDR3aa
TRBV5-4	TRBJ2-3	CASNNLAGGDTQYF
TRBV20-1	TRBJ2-7	CSPKTGTGVGEQYF
TRBV15	TRBJ2-3	CATSGAGGFTDTQYF
TRBV12-3/TRBV12-4	TRBJ2-7	CASSKQGAYEQYF
TRBV5-1	TRBJ2-1	CASSSAPGQGNEQFF
TRBV4-1	TRBJ2-2	CASSQGPRQGATGELFF
TRBV5-6	TRBJ2-3	CASSLSGTGFGTDTQYF
TRBV11-2	TRBJ1-2	CASSSRAATGTGALPPGYTF
TRBV27	TRBJ2-1	CASSIAGVRYNEQFF
TRBV5-1	TRBJ2-3	CASGPGTSVADTQYF
TRBV12-3/TRBV12-4	TRBJ2-5	CASTYGTSSSRETQYF
TRBV5-4	TRBJ1-1	CASSPDHTEAFF
TRBV6-6	TRBJ2-1	CASSPPGSGNEQFF
TRBV5-1	TRBJ2-7	CASSSPGYSSYEQYF
TRBV7-9	TRBJ1-4	CASSLSNEKLFF
TRBV7-6	TRBJ2-5	CASSLGGEGETQYF
TRBV6-5	TRBJ1-2	CASSLHLGALIDYTF
TRBV3-1	TRBJ2-3	CASTSRGGLVTDTQYF
TRBV7-9	TRBJ2-3	CATSLGGAGADTQYF
TRBV20-1	TRBJ2-1	CSAPLAGISYNEQFF
TRBV7-8	TRBJ1-2	CASSVQGDYGYTF
TRBV6-6	TRBJ1-2	CASSYSDRGGYTF
TRBV11-2	TRBJ2-7	CASSLSAGRKYEQYF
TRBV5-4	TRBJ1-2	CASSLRVTSSTNYGYTF
TRBV27	TRBJ2-7	CASSSPRRAGAYEQYF
TRBV20-1	TRBJ2-1	CSVSGTTPWNEQFF
TRBV5-6	TRBJ2-7	CASSLDFRLAGAYEQYF
TRBV11-2	TRBJ1-1	CASSLVRTLNLNTEAFF
TRBV11-2	TRBJ2-6	CASSLFAGAFSGANVLTF
TRBV5-1	TRBJ2-5	CASSPRSAETQYF
TRBV3-1	TRBJ2-1	CASSRQVPYNEQFF
TRBV27	TRBJ1-6	CASSLGQGARNSPLHF
TRBV5-1	TRBJ2-3	CASSLQPSGSGGDTQYF
TRBV4-1	TRBJ1-2	CASSQGGGSYGYTF
TRBV7-2	TRBJ2-1	CASSLVRPHNEQFF
TRBV20-1	TRBJ1-4	CSARGTANEKLFF
TRBV4-2	TRBJ2-7	CASSQAVAYEQYF
TRBV5-1	TRBJ2-5	CASSAHRTSGKETQYF
TRBV6-5	TRBJ1-4	CASSYGTGAEKLFF
TRBV27	TRBJ2-2	CASSLRPTGTGELFF
TRBV19	TRBJ1-2	CASSIDGQATYGYTF
TRBV20-1	TRBJ2-3	CSAVSPFTTDTQYF
TRBV6-1	TRBJ2-3	CASGLDAGGGTDTQYF
TRBV7-9	TRBJ2-2	CASSTRETGELFF
TRBV20-1	TRBJ2-7	CSARTSGDSYEQYF
TRBV29-1	TRBJ2-7	CSVPGRRAYEQYF
TRBV19	TRBJ2-1	CASGLAGSYNEQFF
TRBV20-1	TRBJ2-5	CSARPSGETQYF
TRBV20-1	TRBJ2-1	CSAQDRGHHNEQFF
TRBV5-6	TRBJ2-1	CASSPRTSGMYYNEQFF
TRBV12-3/TRBV12-4	TRBJ2-7	CASSRGEEYEQYF
TRBV12-3/TRBV12-4	TRBJ1-6	CASKKRRQANSPLHF
TRBV7-9	TRBJ2-2	CAITDGTNTGELFF
TRBV6-2/TRBV6-3	TRBJ2-1	CASNGISGGKGGEQFF
TRBV4-3	TRBJ2-1	CASSQDGQGYGEQFF